Below, 23 T cell receptor beta chains from the same sample are listed, as sequenced in a study of blood T cell repertoires in COVID-19. Clones were sequenced by immunoSEQ multiplex PCR, and TCRdb holds only the in-frame ones, with some missing. The sample includes approximately 94,000 clones, 70% to 90% of them seen just once. Sequencing was performed on peripheral blood. These receptors were obtained from a woman in her 70s with acute or convalescent COVID-19.

The chain has TRBV2 and TRBJ1-1; 9 bases align to TRBD1. This CDR3 comprises 14 residues. Trimming at V came to 5 bases and at J to 5 bases, leaving 6 bases not matched to a gene. Looked up from germline, CDR1 is SNHLY and CDR2 is FYNNEI. In DNA, the CDR3 is TGTGCCAGCAGTCCCGACAGGGGGAGGACTGAAGCTTTCTTT. Amino acids: CASSPDRGRTEAFF.

V usage is TRBV14 and J usage is TRBJ1-6; 7 nucleotides align to TRBD1. Germline V gene lookup returns CDR1 SGHDN and CDR2 FVKESK. This CDR3 has 15 amino acids. The V and J ends lost 4 bases and 3 bases, in that order; junction bases with no gene match: 3. CDR3 nucleotide sequence: TGTGCCAGCAGCCCGACAGGGATCTATAATTCACCCCTCCACTTT. Protein: CASSPTGIYNSPLHF.

The CDR3 protein is CASSVQGSEQYF. CDR3 DNA: TGTGCCAGCAGTGTGCAGGGGAGCGAGCAGTACTTC. This chain joins TRBV2 and TRBJ2-7; possibly TRBD1 for D (6 bases). The CDR3 totals 12 residues. CDR1 is SNHLY, CDR2 FYNNEI, per germline. V lost 4 bases and J 6 bases, leaving 10 bases between the germline ends.

This clone turned up a few times. The genes are TRBV5-1 and TRBJ2-2, with 10 bases aligning to TRBD1. Germline CDR1 SGHRS, CDR2 YFSETQ. The length of the CDR3 is 15 residues. V shed 4 bases, J shed 4 bases, and the junction held 4 bases outside the gene matches. CDR3: CASSPRTGGTGELFF. The CDR3 nucleotides read TGCGCCAGCAGCCCCAGGACAGGGGGCACCGGGGAGCTGTTTTTT.

The chain recombines TRBV5-1 with TRBJ2-7; the D gene is possibly TRBD1 (6 bases). Germline V lookup: CDR1 SGHRS, CDR2 YFSETQ. Trimming took off 3 bases at V and 0 bases at J, with 13 bases between the two ends. CDR3 length equals 15 residues. CDR3 sequence reads: CASSWLTGFSYEQYF. CDR3 DNA: TGCGCCAGCAGCTGGCTAACAGGGTTCTCCTACGAGCAGTACTTC.

The CDR3 spells CASSLGPGQRNTEAFF. DNA of the CDR3: TGTGCCAGCAGCTTAGGGCCGGGACAGCGGAACACTGAAGCTTTCTTT. The chain carries TRBV7-9 and TRBJ1-1; 7 nucleotides match TRBD1. The V and J ends lost 1 base and 1 base, in that order; junction bases with no gene match: 6. This CDR3 region has 16 residues. Per the germline V gene, CDR1 is SEHNR and CDR2 is FQNEAQ (reference sequence). The full variable domain, with the rest looked up from reference TRBV7-9 and TRBJ1-1, is DTGVSQNPRHKITKRGQNVTFRCDPISEHNRLYWYRQTLGQGPEFLTYFQNEAQLEKSRLLSDRFSAERPKGSFSTLEIQRTEQGDSAMYLCASSLGPGQRNTEAFFGQGTRLTVV.

The genes are TRBV9 and TRBJ1-2; TRBD1 aligns across 7 bases. After removal of 2 bases from V and 7 bases from J, the junction contained 5 bases not matched to a gene. The germline V gene encodes CDR1 SGDLS and CDR2 YYNGEE. The CDR3 is 13 amino acids. CDR3 sequence reads: CASSVTGFGGYTF. The DNA of the CDR3 is TGTGCCAGCAGCGTGACAGGGTTCGGTGGCTACACCTTC.

V is TRBV2 and J is TRBJ2-5; D gene ambiguous. Between the trimmed V and J ends, which lost 6 bases and 3 bases, there was a span of 5 bases. Germline values: CDR1 SNHLY, CDR2 FYNNEI. The CDR3 is 11 amino acids. CDR3 residues: CASRLEETQYF. In DNA form, the CDR3 reads TGTGCCAGCAGACTGGAAGAGACCCAGTACTTC.

This clone came up once. The gene calls are TRBV28 and TRBJ2-1; perhaps TRBD2 as D (6 bases). Trimming removed 6 bases at V and 9 bases at J, with 15 bases between. CDR3 length: 13 residues. Germline CDR1 MDHEN, CDR2 SYDVKM. CDR3 region: CASRLRGSGEQFF. CDR3 DNA: TGTGCCAGCAGACTCCGGGGGTCGGGTGAGCAGTTCTTC.

CDR3 sequence: CASSLSGRAYNEQFF. The CDR3 bases are TGTGCCAGCAGTCTGAGCGGGAGGGCTTACAATGAGCAGTTCTTC. This chain uses TRBV11-2 with TRBJ2-1, with 10 bases matching TRBD2. CDR1 is SGHAT, CDR2 FQNNGV, per germline. This CDR3 region has 15 residues. V was pared by 6 bases and J by 4 bases, with 6 bases of the junction left unmatched.

V gene TRBV7-9 combines with J gene TRBJ1-2, with 7 bases identical to TRBD1. V was pared by 5 bases and J by 8 bases, with 8 bases of the junction left unmatched. This CDR3 region has 13 residues. CDR1 is SEHNR, CDR2 FQNEAQ, per germline (reference sequence). The CDR3 nucleotides read TGTGCCAGCAGCCCCCGTGAGGGGGCGGGCTACACCTTC. Its protein is CASSPREGAGYTF.

The V gene is TRBV10-3, the J gene TRBJ2-7; TRBD1 might be the D (6 bases). The V gene's germline CDR1 is ENHRY and CDR2 SYGVKD. The CDR3 has 10 amino acids. V shed 8 bases and J shed 6 bases, with 8 bases lying between them. CDR3 sequence (DNA): TGTGCCATCGGACAGATCGAGCAGTACTTC. Protein product: CAIGQIEQYF.

V is TRBV11-2 and J is TRBJ1-5; the D is unclear. V gave up 5 bases and J gave up 0 bases, with 11 bases separating them. Germline V gives CDR1 SGHAT, CDR2 FQNNGV. This CDR3 is 15 amino acids long. DNA of the CDR3: TGTGCCAGCAGCCCCGACGGGATTAGCAATCAGCCCCAGCATTTT. It specifies CASSPDGISNQPQHF.

This clone was found a few times. The V and J genes are TRBV11-3 and TRBJ2-3, with D unresolved. Trimming removed 5 bases from V and 4 bases from J, with 10 bases in between. The germline V gene encodes CDR1 SGHNT and CDR2 YENEEA. The CDR3 is 13 amino acids. In DNA, the CDR3 is TGTGCCAGCAGCCCCTCATTAGCAGATACGCAGTATTTT. This gives the protein CASSPSLADTQYF.

This clone appeared a single time. The rearrangement links TRBV21-1 to TRBJ2-5; the table's TRBD2 call for D was not verified on the DNA. TRBV21-1 counts as a pseudogene. This CDR3 region has 15 residues. The CDR3: CASSPSGGTQETQYF. In DNA, the CDR3 is TGTGCCAGCAGCCCCAGCGGGGGGACACAGGAGACCCAGTACTTC.

The chain has TRBV7-3 and TRBJ1-1, with TRBD1 identical over 12 bases. The CDR3 loop spans 13 amino acids. Germline CDR1 reads SGHTA; CDR2 reads FQGTGA. V dropped 5 bases and J dropped 11; count of bases not matched to a gene: 6. The CDR3 region has the DNA TGTGCCAGCAGCCCAGGGACAGGGGGCTTGGCTTTCTTT. It codes for CASSPGTGGLAFF.

The chain links TRBV5-6 to TRBJ2-6; D gene uncertain. Germline lookup yields CDR1 SGHDT and CDR2 YYEEEE. CDR3 size: 14 residues. V shed 0 bases and J shed 4 bases, with 5 bases lying between them. CDR3 sequence (DNA): TGTGCCAGCAGCTTGGTACTAGGGGCCAACGTCCTGACTTTC. It specifies CASSLVLGANVLTF.

J is TRBJ1-2 and V is TRBV29-1; TRBD1 aligns across 7 bases. Germline-derived CDR1 and CDR2 are SQVTM and ANQGSEA. V lost 2 bases to trimming and J lost 7 bases; unmatched junction nucleotides: 10. CDR3 length: 14 residues. The CDR3 loop is CSVESGQGESGYTF. The CDR3 DNA sequence: TGCAGCGTTGAATCCGGGCAGGGGGAATCTGGCTACACCTTC.

This clone was seen a few times. The chain couples TRBV6-5 to TRBJ2-1, with D perhaps TRBD1 (6 bases). The ends were cut back, 7 bases at V and 6 bases at J, with 13 bases in the middle. There are 13 residues in the CDR3. Germline CDR1 and CDR2: MNHEY and SVGAGI. DNA of the CDR3: TGTGCCAGCATGCGCAGGGGAAGCAATGAGCAGTTCTTC. This codes for CASMRRGSNEQFF.

This clone was seen once. The rearrangement joins TRBV28 to TRBJ2-4; 7 bases are shared with TRBD1. CDR3 length: 15 residues. Germline lookup yields CDR1 MDHEN and CDR2 SYDVKM. V shed 7 bases and J 1 base; nucleotides not matched to a gene: 7. The CDR3 region is CASTTQQGAKNIQYF. CDR3 bases: TGTGCCAGCACCACTCAACAGGGGGCCAAAAACATTCAGTACTTC. Full variable domain (outside the CDR3, taken from reference TRBV28 and TRBJ2-4): DVKVTQSSRYLVKRTGEKVFLECVQDMDHENMFWYRQDPGLGLRLIYFSYDVKMKEKGDIPEGYSVSREKKERFSLILESASTNQTSMYLCASTTQQGAKNIQYFGAGTRLSVL.

The rearrangement links TRBV9 to TRBJ2-5; 7 bases are a match to TRBD1. V gave up 0 bases and J gave up 5 bases; unmatched junction bases: 7. The CDR3 covers 15 residues. Germline values: CDR1 SGDLS, CDR2 YYNGEE. The CDR3 protein is CASSVGVGTVETQYF. Here the CDR3 DNA reads TGTGCCAGCAGCGTAGGAGTGGGGACAGTGGAGACCCAGTACTTC. Drawing the rest from reference TRBV9 and TRBJ2-5, the complete variable domain is DSGVTQTPKHLITATGQRVTLRCSPRSGDLSVYWYQQSLDQGLQFLIQYYNGEERAKGNILERFSAQQFPDLHSELNLSSLELGDSALYFCASSVGVGTVETQYFGPGTRLLVL.

This clone has more than one count but fewer than ten. This sequence joins TRBV7-2 and TRBJ1-1, with 10 nucleotides matching TRBD1. The CDR3 totals 17 residues. Trimming at V came to 4 bases and at J to 4 bases, leaving 12 bases not matched to a gene. Germline CDR1 reads SGHTA; CDR2 reads FQGNSA. CDR3 bases: TGTGCCAGCAGCTCATTACCGGGACAGGGGTCGGCCACTGAAGCTTTCTTT. It encodes CASSSLPGQGSATEAFF.

The V and J genes are TRBV11-3 and TRBJ2-3; TRBD1 agrees at 9 bases. The ends lost 5 bases at V and 3 bases at J; junction bases unmatched: 9. CDR1 is SGHNT, CDR2 YENEEA, per germline. This CDR3 spans 16 amino acids. The CDR3: CASSPRDRGSTDTQYF. Written as DNA, the CDR3 is TGTGCCAGCAGCCCACGTGACAGGGGGTCTACAGATACGCAGTATTTT.